The sample holds many counts of the clone carrying this T cell receptor beta chain. Its antigen is not known. TCRdb reprocessed the reads with MiXCR, giving one entry per CDR3 protein. The table has 290,000 or so distinct CDR3 sequences, roughly a tenth seen once. The CDR3 consists of 13 residues. V lost 2 bases, J lost 6 bases, and 11 bases lay in between. CDR1 DFQATT and CDR2 SNEGSKA come from the germline V gene (reference sequence). These data originate in a study of T cell repertoires in cytomegalovirus infection. About the study: Matching HLA type and CMV infection were both indicated by public TCR beta signatures.

Findings of the study overall: Carriage of CMV together with the relevant HLA was identifiable through cumulative public TCR beta family frequency. The ex vivo response showed dominance by HLA-C-restricted CMV-specific TCR beta clonotypes.

The chain employs TRBV20-1 and TRBJ1-5; D might be TRBD1 (6 bases). This clonotype was sampled from a human donor in good health (CMV status not recorded). Some clones in this sample may be carry-over from other donors' samples. The sequencing input was PBMCs. CDR3 sequence reads: CSARRGGGQPQHF. CDR3 coding DNA: TGCAGTGCTAGAAGAGGGGGTGGTCAGCCCCAGCATTTT.